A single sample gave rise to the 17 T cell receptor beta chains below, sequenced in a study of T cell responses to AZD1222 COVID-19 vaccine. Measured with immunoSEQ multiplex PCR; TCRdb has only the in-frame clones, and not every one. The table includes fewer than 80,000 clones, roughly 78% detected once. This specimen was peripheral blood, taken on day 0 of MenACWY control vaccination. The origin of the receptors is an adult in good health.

Here the CDR3 DNA reads TGTGCCAGCAGTTTGAGCTCCTACAATGAGCAGTTCTTC. This encodes CASSLSSYNEQFF. This chain uses TRBV27 with TRBJ2-1; no clear D. Germline values: CDR1 MNHEY, CDR2 SMNVEV (reference sequence). The germline V and J ends were trimmed by 3 bases and 0 bases, with 3 bases remaining between them. This CDR3 is 13 amino acids long.

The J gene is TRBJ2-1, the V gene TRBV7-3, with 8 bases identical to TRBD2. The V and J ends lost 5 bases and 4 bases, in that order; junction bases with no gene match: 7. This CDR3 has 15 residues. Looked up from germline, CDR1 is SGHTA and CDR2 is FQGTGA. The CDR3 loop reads CASSLSGSFYNEQFF. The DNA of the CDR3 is TGTGCCAGCAGCCTGAGCGGGAGCTTTTACAATGAGCAGTTCTTC.

DNA of the CDR3: TGTGCCAGCAGCTGGACAGGGGTAAATGAGCAGTTCTTC. It encodes CASSWTGVNEQFF. The rearrangement uses TRBV5-8 and TRBJ2-1; 9 bases match TRBD1. Losses at the gene ends were 3 bases for V and 7 bases for J; bases not matched to a gene: 2. Germline V gene data show CDR1 as SGHTS and CDR2 as YDEGEE. The CDR3 runs to 13 residues.

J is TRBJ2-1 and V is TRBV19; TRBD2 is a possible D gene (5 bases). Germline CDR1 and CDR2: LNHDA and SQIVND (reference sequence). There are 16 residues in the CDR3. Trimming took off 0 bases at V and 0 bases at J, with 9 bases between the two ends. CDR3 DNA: TGTGCCAGTAGTATAGAGCCGGGAAGCTCCTACAATGAGCAGTTCTTC. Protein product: CASSIEPGSSYNEQFF. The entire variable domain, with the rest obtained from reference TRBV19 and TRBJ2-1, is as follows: DGGITQSPKYLFRKEGQNVTLSCEQNLNHDAMYWYRQDPGQGLRLIYYSQIVNDFQKGDIAEGYSVSREKKESFPLTVTSAQKNPTAFYLCASSIEPGSSYNEQFFGPGTRLTVL.

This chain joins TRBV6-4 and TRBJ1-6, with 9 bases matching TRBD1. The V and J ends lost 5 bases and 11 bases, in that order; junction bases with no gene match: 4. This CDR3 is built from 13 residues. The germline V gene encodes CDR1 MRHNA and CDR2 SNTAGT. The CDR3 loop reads CASSMGQGTPLHF. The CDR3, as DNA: TGTGCCAGCAGTATGGGACAGGGAACACCCCTCCACTTT.

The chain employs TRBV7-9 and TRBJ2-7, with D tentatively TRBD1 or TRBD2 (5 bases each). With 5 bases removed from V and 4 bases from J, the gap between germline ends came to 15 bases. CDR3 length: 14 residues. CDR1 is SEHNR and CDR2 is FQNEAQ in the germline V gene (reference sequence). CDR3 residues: CASSARDRTYEQYF. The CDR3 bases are TGTGCCAGCAGCGCTAGGGACCGTACTTACGAGCAGTACTTC.

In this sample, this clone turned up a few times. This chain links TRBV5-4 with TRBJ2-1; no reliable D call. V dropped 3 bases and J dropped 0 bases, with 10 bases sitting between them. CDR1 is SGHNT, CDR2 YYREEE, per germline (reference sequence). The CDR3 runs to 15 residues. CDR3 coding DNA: TGTGCCAGCAGCTCGGACCCGTACTCCTACAATGAGCAGTTCTTC. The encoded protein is CASSSDPYSYNEQFF.

CDR3 sequence reads: CASSESTSGRDTQYF. The CDR3 coding sequence is TGCGCCAGCAGTGAGTCGACTAGCGGGAGGGATACGCAGTATTTT. This chain joins TRBV10-1 and TRBJ2-3; 13 bases fit TRBD2. There are 15 residues in the CDR3. After removal of 0 bases from V and 6 bases from J, the junction contained 0 bases not matched to a gene. Germline V gene data show CDR1 as WNHNN and CDR2 as SYGVQD (reference sequence).

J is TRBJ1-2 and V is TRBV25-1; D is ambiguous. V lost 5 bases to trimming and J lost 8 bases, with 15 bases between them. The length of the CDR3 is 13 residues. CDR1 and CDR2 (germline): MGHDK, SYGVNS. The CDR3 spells CASSFNSGAGYTF. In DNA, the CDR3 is TGTGCCAGCAGTTTTAATTCGGGAGCCGGCTACACCTTC.

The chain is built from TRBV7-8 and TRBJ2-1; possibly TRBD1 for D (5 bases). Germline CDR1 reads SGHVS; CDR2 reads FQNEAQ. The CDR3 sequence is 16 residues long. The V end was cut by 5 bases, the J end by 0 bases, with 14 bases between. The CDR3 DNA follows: TGTGCCAGCAGCCAGGCCCAGGGATACTCCTACAATGAGCAGTTCTTC. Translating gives CASSQAQGYSYNEQFF.

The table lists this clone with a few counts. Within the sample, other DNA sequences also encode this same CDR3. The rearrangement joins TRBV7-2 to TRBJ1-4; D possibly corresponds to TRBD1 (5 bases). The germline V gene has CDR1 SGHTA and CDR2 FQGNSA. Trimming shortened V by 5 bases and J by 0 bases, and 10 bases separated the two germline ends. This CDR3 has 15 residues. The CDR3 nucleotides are TGTGCCAGCAGCCTAACGGGGCCAACTAATGAAAAACTGTTTTTT. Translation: CASSLTGPTNEKLFF.

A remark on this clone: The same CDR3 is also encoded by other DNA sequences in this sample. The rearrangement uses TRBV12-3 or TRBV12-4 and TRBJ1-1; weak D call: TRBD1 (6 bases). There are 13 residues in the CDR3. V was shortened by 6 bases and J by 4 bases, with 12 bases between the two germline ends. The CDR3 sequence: CASSLQGSTEAFF. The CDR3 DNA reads TGTGCCAGCAGCTTACAGGGATCCACTGAAGCTTTCTTT.

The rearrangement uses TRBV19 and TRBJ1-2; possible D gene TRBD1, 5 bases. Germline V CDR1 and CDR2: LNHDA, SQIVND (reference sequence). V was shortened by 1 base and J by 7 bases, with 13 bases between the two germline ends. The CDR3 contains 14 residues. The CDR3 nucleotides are TGTGCCAGTAGTATAGCGGTCGGGGGAAGTGGCTACACCTTC. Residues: CASSIAVGGSGYTF.

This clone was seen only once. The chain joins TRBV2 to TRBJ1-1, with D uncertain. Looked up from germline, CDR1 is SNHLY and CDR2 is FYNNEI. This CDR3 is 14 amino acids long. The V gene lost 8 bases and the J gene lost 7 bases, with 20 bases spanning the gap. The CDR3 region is CASAGGRGKNEAFF. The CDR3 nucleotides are TGTGCCAGCGCGGGTGGTCGAGGGAAGAATGAAGCTTTCTTT.

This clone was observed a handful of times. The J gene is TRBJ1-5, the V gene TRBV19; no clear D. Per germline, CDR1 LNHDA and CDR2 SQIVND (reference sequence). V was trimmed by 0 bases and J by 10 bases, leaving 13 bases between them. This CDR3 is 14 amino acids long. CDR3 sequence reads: CASSIDPRVAPQHF. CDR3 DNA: TGTGCCAGTAGTATAGATCCTCGTGTGGCACCCCAGCATTTT.

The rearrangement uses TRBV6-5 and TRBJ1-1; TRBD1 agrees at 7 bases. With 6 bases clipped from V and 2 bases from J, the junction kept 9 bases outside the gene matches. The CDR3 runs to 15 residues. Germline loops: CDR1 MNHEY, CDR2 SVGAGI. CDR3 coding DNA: TGTGCCAGCAGCCCGAGACAGGGTGGAAACACTGAAGCTTTCTTT. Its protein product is CASSPRQGGNTEAFF.

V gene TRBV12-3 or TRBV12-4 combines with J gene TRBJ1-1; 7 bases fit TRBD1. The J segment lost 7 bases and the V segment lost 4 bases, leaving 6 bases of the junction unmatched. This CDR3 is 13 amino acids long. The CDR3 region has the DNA TGTGCCAGCAGTTCCGGGGACAGCCATGAAGCTTTCTTT. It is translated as CASSSGDSHEAFF.